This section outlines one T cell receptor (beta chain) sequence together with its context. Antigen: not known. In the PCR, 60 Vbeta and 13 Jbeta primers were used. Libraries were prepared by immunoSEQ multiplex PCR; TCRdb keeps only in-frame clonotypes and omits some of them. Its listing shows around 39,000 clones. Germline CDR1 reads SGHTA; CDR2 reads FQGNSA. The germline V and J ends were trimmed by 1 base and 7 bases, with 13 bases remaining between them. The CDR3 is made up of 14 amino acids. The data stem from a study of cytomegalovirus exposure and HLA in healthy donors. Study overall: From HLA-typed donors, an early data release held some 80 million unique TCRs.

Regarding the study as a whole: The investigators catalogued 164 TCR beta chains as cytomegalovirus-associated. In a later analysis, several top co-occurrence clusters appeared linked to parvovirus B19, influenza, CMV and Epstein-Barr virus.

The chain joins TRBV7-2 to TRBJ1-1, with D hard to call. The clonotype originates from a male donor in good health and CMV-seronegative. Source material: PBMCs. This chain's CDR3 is CASSLVPGIVEAFF. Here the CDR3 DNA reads TGTGCCAGCAGCTTAGTCCCAGGTATCGTTGAAGCTTTCTTT.